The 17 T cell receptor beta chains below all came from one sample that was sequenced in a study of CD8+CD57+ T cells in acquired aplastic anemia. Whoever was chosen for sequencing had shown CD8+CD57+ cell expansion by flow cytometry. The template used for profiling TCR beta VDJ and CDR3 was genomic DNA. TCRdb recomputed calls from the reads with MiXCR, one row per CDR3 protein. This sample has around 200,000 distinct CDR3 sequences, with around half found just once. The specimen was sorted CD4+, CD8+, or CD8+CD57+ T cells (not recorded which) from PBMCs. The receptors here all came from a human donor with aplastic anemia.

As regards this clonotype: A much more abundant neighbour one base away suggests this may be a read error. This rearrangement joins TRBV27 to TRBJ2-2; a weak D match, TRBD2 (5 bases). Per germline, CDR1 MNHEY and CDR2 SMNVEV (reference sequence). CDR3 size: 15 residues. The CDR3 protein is CASSLDGVNTGELLF. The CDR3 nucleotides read TGTGCCAGCAGTTTAGACGGAGTGAACACCGGGGAGCTGCTTTTT.

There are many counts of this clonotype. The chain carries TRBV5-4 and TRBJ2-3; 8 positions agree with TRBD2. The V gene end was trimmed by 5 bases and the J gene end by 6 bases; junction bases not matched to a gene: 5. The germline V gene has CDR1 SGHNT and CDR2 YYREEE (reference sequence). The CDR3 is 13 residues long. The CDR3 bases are TGTGCCAGCAGGCGGGGGGAAAGGGATACGCAGTATTTT. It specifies CASRRGERDTQYF.

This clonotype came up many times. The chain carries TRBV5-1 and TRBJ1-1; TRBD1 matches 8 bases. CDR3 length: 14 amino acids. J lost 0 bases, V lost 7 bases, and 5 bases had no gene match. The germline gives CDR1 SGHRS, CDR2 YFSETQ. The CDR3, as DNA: TGCGCCAGCGGAGGGACAGGATTGAACACTGAAGCTTTCTTT. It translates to CASGGTGLNTEAFF.

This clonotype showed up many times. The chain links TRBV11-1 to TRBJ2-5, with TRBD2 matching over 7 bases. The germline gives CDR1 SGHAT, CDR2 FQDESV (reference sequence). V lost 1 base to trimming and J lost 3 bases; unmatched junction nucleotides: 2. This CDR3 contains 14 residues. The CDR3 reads CASSLVGREETQYF. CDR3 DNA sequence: TGTGCCAGCAGCTTAGTAGGGAGGGAAGAGACCCAGTACTTC.

This chain's CDR3 is CAIMARGNEQFF. The CDR3 bases are TGTGCCATCATGGCCCGGGGGAATGAGCAGTTCTTC. V usage is TRBV10-3 and J usage is TRBJ2-1; TRBD2 is a possible D gene (6 bases). Trimming left V 7 bases short and J 7 bases short, with 11 bases between. This CDR3 spans 12 amino acids. The germline CDR1 and CDR2 sequences are ENHRY and SYGVKD.

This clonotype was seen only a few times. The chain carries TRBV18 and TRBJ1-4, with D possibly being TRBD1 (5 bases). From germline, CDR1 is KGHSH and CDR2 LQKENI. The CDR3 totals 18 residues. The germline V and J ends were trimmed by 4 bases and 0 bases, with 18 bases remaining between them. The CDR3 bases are TGTGCCAGCTCACTCAGGGACGTAGAAGGGGCAACTAATGAAAAACTGTTTTTT. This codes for CASSLRDVEGATNEKLFF.

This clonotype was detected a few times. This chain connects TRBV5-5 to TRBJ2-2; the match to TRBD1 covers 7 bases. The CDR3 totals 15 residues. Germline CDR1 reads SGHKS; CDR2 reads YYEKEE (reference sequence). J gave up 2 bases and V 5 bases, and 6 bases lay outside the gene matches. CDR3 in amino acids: CASRLTGTNTGELFF. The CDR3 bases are TGTGCCAGCAGACTGACAGGGACAAACACCGGGGAGCTGTTTTTT.

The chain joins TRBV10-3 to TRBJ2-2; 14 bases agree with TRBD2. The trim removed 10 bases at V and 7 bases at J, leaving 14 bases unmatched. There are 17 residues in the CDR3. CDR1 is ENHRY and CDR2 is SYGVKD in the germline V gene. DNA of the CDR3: TGTGCCAGCAGCGTGACTAGCGGGAGGGCCTCGAGCGGGGAGCTGTTTTTT. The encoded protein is CASSVTSGRASSGELFF.

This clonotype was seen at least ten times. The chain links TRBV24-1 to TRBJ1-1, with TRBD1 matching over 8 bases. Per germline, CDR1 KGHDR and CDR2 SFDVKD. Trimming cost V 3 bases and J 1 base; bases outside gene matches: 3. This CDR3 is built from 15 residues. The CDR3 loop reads CATSDPGTGNTEAFF. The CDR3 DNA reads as TGTGCCACCAGTGATCCAGGGACAGGGAACACTGAAGCTTTCTTT.

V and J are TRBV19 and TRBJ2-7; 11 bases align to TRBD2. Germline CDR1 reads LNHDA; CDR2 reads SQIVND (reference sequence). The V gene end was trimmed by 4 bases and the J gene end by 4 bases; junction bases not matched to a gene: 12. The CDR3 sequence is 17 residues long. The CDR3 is CASSRTKVAGGLYEQYF. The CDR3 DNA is TGTGCCAGTAGTAGGACCAAAGTAGCGGGAGGGCTTTACGAGCAGTACTTC.

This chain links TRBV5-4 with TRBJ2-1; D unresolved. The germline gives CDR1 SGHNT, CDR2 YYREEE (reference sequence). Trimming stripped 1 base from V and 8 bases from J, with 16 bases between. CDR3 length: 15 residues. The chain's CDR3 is CASSLINLSGDEQFF. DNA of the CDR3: TGTGCCAGCAGCTTGATTAATCTAAGTGGCGATGAGCAGTTCTTC.

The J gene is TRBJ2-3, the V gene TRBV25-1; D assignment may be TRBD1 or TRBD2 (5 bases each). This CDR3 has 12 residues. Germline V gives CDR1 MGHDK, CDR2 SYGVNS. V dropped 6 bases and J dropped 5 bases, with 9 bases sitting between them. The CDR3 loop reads CASRGDGDTQYF. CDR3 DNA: TGTGCCAGCAGGGGGGACGGAGATACGCAGTATTTT.

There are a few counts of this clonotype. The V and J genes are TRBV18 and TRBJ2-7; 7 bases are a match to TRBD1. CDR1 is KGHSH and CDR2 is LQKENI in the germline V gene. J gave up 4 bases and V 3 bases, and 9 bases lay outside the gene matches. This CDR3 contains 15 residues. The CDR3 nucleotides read TGTGCCAGCTCACCGGGTAGGGGGCCAGCATACGAGCAGTACTTC. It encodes CASSPGRGPAYEQYF.

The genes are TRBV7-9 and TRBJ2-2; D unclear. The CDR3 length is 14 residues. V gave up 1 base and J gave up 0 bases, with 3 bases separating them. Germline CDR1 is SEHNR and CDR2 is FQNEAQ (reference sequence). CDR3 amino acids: CASSLDANTGELFF. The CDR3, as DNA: TGTGCCAGCAGCTTAGATGCGAACACCGGGGAGCTGTTTTTT.

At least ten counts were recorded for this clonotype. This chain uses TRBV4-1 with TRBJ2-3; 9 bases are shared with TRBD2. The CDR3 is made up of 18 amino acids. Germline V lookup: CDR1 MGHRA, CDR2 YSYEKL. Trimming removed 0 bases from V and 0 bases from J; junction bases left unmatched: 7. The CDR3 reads CASSQDAQRGASTDTQYF. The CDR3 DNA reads TGCGCCAGCAGCCAAGATGCCCAGCGGGGGGCAAGCACAGATACGCAGTATTTT.

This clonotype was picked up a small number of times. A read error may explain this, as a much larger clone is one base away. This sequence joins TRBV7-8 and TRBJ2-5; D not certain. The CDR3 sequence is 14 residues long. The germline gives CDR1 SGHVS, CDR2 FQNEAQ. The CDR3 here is CASSLGPTREIQYF. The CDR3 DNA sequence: TGTGCCAGCAGCTTAGGACCAACGCGAGAGATCCAGTACTTC. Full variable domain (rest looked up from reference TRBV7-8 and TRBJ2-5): GAGVSQSPRYKVAKRGQDVALRCDPISGHVSLFWYQQALGQGPEFLTYFQNEAQLDKSGLPSDRFFAERPEGSVSTLKIQRTQQEDSAVYLCASSLGPTREIQYFGPGTRLLVL.

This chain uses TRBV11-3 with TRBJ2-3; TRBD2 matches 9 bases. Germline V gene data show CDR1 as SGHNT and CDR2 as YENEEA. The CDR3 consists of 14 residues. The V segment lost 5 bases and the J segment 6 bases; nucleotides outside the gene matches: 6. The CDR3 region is CASSASGRRDTQYF. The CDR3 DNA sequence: TGTGCCAGCAGCGCGAGCGGGAGGCGTGATACGCAGTATTTT.